What follows is one T cell receptor beta chain and its context. It has no known antigen specificity. Base qualities are not at hand, and no much larger clone is one base apart. Library preparation employed PCR. The instrument given in TCRdb is Illumina HiSeq 2500. To reduce PCR and sequencing biases, unique molecular identifiers were built into the TCR beta cDNA libraries. Roughly 0.5 million cDNA molecules were obtained per 1 to 10 million input T cells, so each molecule approximated one T cell. The patient libraries were prepared and sequenced with the same protocol used for the earlier healthy control dataset. Within a given batch, samples were prepared together, multiplexed and sequenced on the same HiSeq lane. As for how the authors treated the data: MIGEC was used to process the raw barcoded reads, and molecular identifier groups with only a single read were discarded before consensus assembly and CDR3 extraction. Clonotype tables were post-analysed with VDJtools, normalizing diversity by down-sampling all datasets to the smallest sample size. To correct batch-related cross-sample contamination, repertoire overlap clustering matched CDR3 amino acid sequences but not nucleotide sequences. TCRdb reworked the public reads: Q25 trimming with fastp, MiXCR clone assembly, productive beta chains retained. CDR3 protein sequences are deduplicated, and each keeps its most common genes and DNA. The V and J calls here are based on TCRdb, not the publication. The sample includes 550,000 to 700,000 distinct CDR3 sequences, with around 44% observed a single time. In total, the top ten clones hold under 2% of the sample.

To demonstrate the VDJtools post-analysis software, TCR beta repertoires were profiled from the peripheral blood of roughly 12 young patients with multiple sclerosis. The multiple sclerosis patients were children and adolescents ranging in age from 6 to 15 years. This sample was included in a study of post-analysis software for immune sequencing data (dated by TCRdb to between 2015 and 2016). Regarding the complete study: Disease courses on record covered relapsing-remitting, secondary progressive and progressive-relapsing multiple sclerosis, though some patients had no subtype annotation. The patient repertoires were compared against some twelve previously published healthy control repertoires obtained from donors aged about 6 to 25 years. A subset of samples was prepared in parallel using single-end sample barcoding, then pooled and co-amplified after Illumina adapter ligation. Here is what the overall study found, with its caveats: Patients showed significantly higher frequencies than controls for roughly five TRBV segments, among them TRBV5-6, TRBV5-1 and TRBV20-1. The multiple sclerosis patient group was slightly younger than the control group. Direct clustering with F measure showed strong co-clustering of samples prepared in the same batch, prompting a batch-effect correction. Multiple sclerosis patients had significantly lower normalized Chao1 diversity than controls, a result that suggests substantial peripheral T-cell clonal expansion.

The CDR3 goes from the cysteine to the phenylalanine over 15 residues. The only DNA kept is the CDR3, 45 bases in frame from the first base. Compared with germline, V lacks 6 bases and J lacks 4 bases; bases without a gene match: 9. The TCR comes from a girl aged 10 to 17 with multiple sclerosis. The V and J segments used are TRBV12-3 or TRBV12-4 and TRBJ1-3, with 7 middle bases fitting TRBD1. The sample comprised blood. The nucleotides read TGTGCCAGCAGCCCTGACAGGGTAATCGGAAACACCATATATTTT. It is translated as CASSPDRVIGNTIYF.